These 21 T cell receptor beta chains share one sample of origin, sequenced in a study of blood T cell repertoires in COVID-19. Here immunoSEQ multiplex PCR was the method, and the copy in TCRdb shows in-frame clones only, minus some. In the table there are around 72,000 clones, approximately 87% of which are singletons. Sequencing was done on a sample of peripheral blood. All receptors derive from a woman older than 75 with acute or convalescent COVID-19.

This clone came up a few times. The chain has TRBV10-3 and TRBJ2-2, with TRBD2 matching 8 bases. The ends lost 11 bases at V and 5 bases at J; junction bases unmatched: 7. This CDR3 is 13 amino acids long. The germline V gene has CDR1 ENHRY and CDR2 SYGVKD. CDR3 sequence reads: CAVGTSLTGELFF. CDR3 DNA sequence: TGTGCCGTTGGGACTAGTTTGACCGGGGAGCTGTTTTTT.

This clone came up a few times. The gene calls are TRBV7-9 and TRBJ2-7, with TRBD1 matching 9 bases. The CDR3 runs 15 residues. Germline V lookup: CDR1 SEHNR, CDR2 FQNEAQ (reference sequence). With V trimmed by 5 bases and J by 3 bases, 8 bases remained unmatched. The CDR3 region has the DNA TGTGCCAGCAGCAAACCGGGACAGGGTAGCTACGAGCAGTACTTC. Protein sequence: CASSKPGQGSYEQYF.

J is TRBJ2-3 and V is TRBV5-1; 8 positions agree with TRBD2. Trimming at V came to 5 bases and at J to 9 bases, leaving 14 bases not matched to a gene. Germline V gene data show CDR1 as SGHRS and CDR2 as YFSETQ. This CDR3 region has 15 residues. The CDR3 DNA sequence: TGCGCCAGCAGATGGGGCGGGGGGCCCGCCGACACGCAGTATTTT. Translation: CASRWGGGPADTQYF. Variable domain in full (rest from reference TRBV5-1 and TRBJ2-3): KAGVTQTPRYLIKTRGQQVTLSCSPISGHRSVSWYQQTPGQGLQFLFEYFSETQRNKGNFPGRFSGRQFSNSRSEMNVSTLELGDSALYLCASRWGGGPADTQYFGPGTRLTVL.

The gene calls are TRBV11-2 and TRBJ2-7; possible D gene TRBD1, 6 bases. Germline CDR1 SGHAT, CDR2 FQNNGV. V lost 3 bases, J lost 0 bases, and 12 bases lay in between. The CDR3 extends over 15 amino acids. The CDR3 protein is CASSFQTGYSYEQYF. CDR3 DNA sequence: TGTGCCAGCAGCTTCCAGACAGGCTACTCCTACGAGCAGTACTTC.

Notes on this clone: At the DNA level, this CDR3 is encoded by other sequences in the same sample as well. The chain carries TRBV6-5 and TRBJ1-1; a possible D gene is TRBD1 (6 bases). Germline CDR1 and CDR2: MNHEY and SVGAGI. The CDR3 covers 13 residues. V lost 6 bases to trimming and J lost 2 bases, with 10 bases between them. CDR3 sequence (DNA): TGTGCCAGCAGGGGGGGGCTCAACACTGAAGCTTTCTTT. The encoded protein is CASRGGLNTEAFF.

The chain combines TRBV3-1 (or the pseudogene TRBV3-2) with TRBJ2-3; a possible D gene is TRBD1 (6 bases). This CDR3 has 20 amino acids. Germline V gene lookup returns CDR1 LGHDT and CDR2 YNNKEL (reference sequence). Trimming stripped 0 bases from V and 3 bases from J, with 25 bases between. The CDR3 protein is CASSQDIGSVGTPETDTQYF. The CDR3 DNA is TGTGCCAGCAGCCAAGATATTGGAAGTGTTGGGACACCCGAGACAGATACGCAGTATTTT.

This clone was observed a single time. The rearrangement uses TRBV27 and TRBJ2-7; 8 bases map to TRBD2. The CDR3 extends over 18 amino acids. Per germline, CDR1 MNHEY and CDR2 SMNVEV (reference sequence). V shed 3 bases and J 0 bases; nucleotides not matched to a gene: 13. DNA of the CDR3: TGTGCCAGCAGTTTGACAGCGGGAGCCTTTACATCCTCCTACGAGCAGTACTTC. Encoded protein: CASSLTAGAFTSSYEQYF.

This clone showed up just once. The chain links TRBV13 to TRBJ1-1; 7 bases line up with TRBD1. This CDR3 has 13 residues. Germline V gene sequence: CDR1 PRHDT, CDR2 FYEKMQ (reference sequence). V was clipped by 4 bases and J by 5 bases; unmatched bases: 4. The CDR3 loop reads CASSSPGGTEAFF. The CDR3 bases are TGTGCCAGCAGCTCCCCAGGGGGAACTGAAGCTTTCTTT.

This sequence joins TRBV6-7 and TRBJ2-2; TRBD2 is a possible D gene (5 bases). TRBV6-7 is reported as an ORF; its role is uncertain. This CDR3 has 12 amino acids. The CDR3 DNA reads as TGTGGGGTGGGAGCGAACACCGGGGAGCTGTTTTTT. Protein product: CGVGANTGELFF.

This clone was counted between two and nine times. The chain recombines TRBV19 with TRBJ1-1, with 7 bases identical to TRBD1. Germline CDR1 and CDR2: LNHDA and SQIVND (reference sequence). The junction had 12 bases not matched to a gene; V was cut back by 6 bases and J by 11 bases. This CDR3 region has 13 residues. CDR3 in amino acids: CASSGTAGTTAFF. The CDR3 bases are TGTGCCAGTAGCGGGACAGCGGGTACTACGGCTTTCTTT.

The V call is TRBV16, the J call TRBJ2-3; 10 bases agree with TRBD2. V dropped 0 bases and J dropped 6; count of bases not matched to a gene: 9. CDR3 length: 17 amino acids. CDR1 is KGHSY, CDR2 FQNENV, per germline. In DNA form, the CDR3 reads TGTGCCAGCAGCCAATCGGGGCTAGCGGGAGTCATGGATACGCAGTATTTT. Its translation is CASSQSGLAGVMDTQYF.

V usage is TRBV18 and J usage is TRBJ1-4, with 9 positions matching TRBD1. Losses at the gene ends were 3 bases for V and 5 bases for J; bases not matched to a gene: 1. The germline V gene encodes CDR1 KGHSH and CDR2 LQKENI. The CDR3 extends over 14 amino acids. DNA for the CDR3: TGTGCCAGCTCACCCGGGACAGGGAATGAAAAACTGTTTTTT. Residues: CASSPGTGNEKLFF.

This chain joins TRBV12-3 or TRBV12-4 and TRBJ1-2; D is unresolved. Deletions cut 6 bases from V and 5 bases from J, with 10 bases between. This CDR3 comprises 12 residues. The CDR3 nucleotides read TGTGCCAGCAGCTCCAACTGGTATGGCTACACCTTC. Translating gives CASSSNWYGYTF.

The genes are TRBV30 and TRBJ2-3, with a weak D call TRBD1 (5 bases). Germline CDR1 reads GTSNPN; CDR2 reads SVGIG (reference sequence). V was shortened by 0 bases and J by 3 bases, with 16 bases between the two germline ends. The CDR3 is 16 residues long. The CDR3 is CAWSVHQGARTDTQYF. The CDR3 DNA is TGTGCCTGGAGTGTCCACCAGGGTGCGAGAACAGATACGCAGTATTTT.

V gene TRBV7-9 combines with J gene TRBJ1-1; D unresolved. Trimming removed 7 bases from V and 7 bases from J, with 13 bases in between. CDR3 length equals 12 residues. CDR1 SEHNR and CDR2 FQNEAQ come from the germline V gene (reference sequence). The CDR3 spells CASTPSGFEAFF. The CDR3 nucleotides are TGTGCCAGCACCCCATCGGGATTTGAAGCTTTCTTT.

The chain links TRBV21-1 to TRBJ2-7; TRBD2 is the table's D call and was not checked against the DNA. TRBV21-1 is given as a pseudogene. This CDR3 is 13 amino acids long. The CDR3: CASSRRPSYEQYF. The CDR3 region has the DNA TGTGCCAGCAGCAGGAGACCGTCCTACGAGCAGTACTTC.

CDR3: CASRTRDRGSTGELFF. CDR3 nucleotide sequence: TGTGCCAGCAGGACCCGGGACAGGGGAAGTACCGGGGAGCTGTTTTTT. The chain is built from TRBV5-4 and TRBJ2-2, with 10 positions matching TRBD1. V shed 5 bases, J shed 5 bases, and the junction held 9 bases outside the gene matches. The V gene's germline CDR1 is SGHNT and CDR2 YYREEE (reference sequence). The CDR3 extends over 16 amino acids.

This clone was counted only a few times. This chain uses TRBV7-3 with TRBJ2-2; D uncertain. The CDR3 is 17 residues long. With 0 bases removed from V and 0 bases from J, the gap between germline ends came to 11 bases. Germline loops: CDR1 SGHTA, CDR2 FQGTGA. The CDR3 here is CASSLTPVQANTGELFF. CDR3 DNA: TGTGCCAGCAGCTTAACACCGGTCCAGGCGAACACCGGGGAGCTGTTTTTT.

Only a few counts were recorded for this clone. Other DNA sequences within the sample encode an identical CDR3. The rearrangement links TRBV24-1 to TRBJ1-2; D is unresolved. Looked up from germline, CDR1 is KGHDR and CDR2 is SFDVKD. CDR3 size: 12 residues. Trimming pared 3 bases from V and 6 bases from J, leaving 7 bases between. The CDR3 loop is CATSDTVDGYTF. The DNA for the CDR3 is TGTGCCACCAGTGATACGGTTGATGGCTACACCTTC.

V is TRBV27 and J is TRBJ2-7, with TRBD2 as a possible D gene (6 bases). Germline V CDR1 and CDR2: MNHEY, SMNVEV (reference sequence). This CDR3 region has 16 residues. Between the trimmed V and J ends, which lost 2 bases and 0 bases, there was a span of 14 bases. The DNA of the CDR3 is TGTGCCAGCAGTTTAAAGGCCGGGACTTACTCCTACGAGCAGTACTTC. Its translation is CASSLKAGTYSYEQYF.

Worth noting for this clone: At one boundary the junction diverges from the germline segment, which might be a read error. The V gene is TRBV11-2, the J gene TRBJ1-1; D is perhaps TRBD1 (6 bases). Germline loops: CDR1 SGHAT, CDR2 FQNNGV. The CDR3 sequence is 11 residues long. CDR3 in amino acids: CASSLDSDRSF. The CDR3 region has the DNA TGTGCCAGCAGCTTAGACTCTGACAGGTCTTTT. Full variable domain (rest looked up from reference TRBV11-2 and TRBJ1-1): EAGVAQSPRYKIIEKRQSVAFWCNPISGHATLYWYQQILGQGPKLLIQFQNNGVVDDSQLPKDRFSAERLKGVDSTLKIQPAKLEDSAVYLCASSLDSDRSFGQGTRLTVV.